The 9 T cell receptor beta chains presented below share a single source sample, sequenced in a study of human T cells and chemical hapten exposure. Time point of the sample: patch test 2, 6 weeks after DPC sensitization. The treatment denotes: therapeutic diphenylcyclopropenone sensitization with weekly scalp DPC. Via MiXCR, TCRdb re-called the RACE reads, giving one row per CDR3 protein. The data show about 400,000 distinct CDR3 sequences, around 6% seen once. The sequenced sample was whole blood, obtained in connection with sensitization to the hapten diphenylcyclopropenone (DPC). These receptors were obtained from a woman between 18 and 29 years old with alopecia areata. Some clones in this sample may be carry-over from other donors' samples.

Ten or more counts support this clonotype. This chain links TRBV2 with TRBJ1-6, with 11 bases matching TRBD1. The J segment lost 10 bases and the V segment lost 6 bases, leaving 14 bases of the junction unmatched. This CDR3 has 17 amino acids. Germline V gene sequence: CDR1 SNHLY, CDR2 FYNNEI. Written as DNA, the CDR3 is TGTGCCAGCAGAGGGACAGGGGGGTTAACCGTATCCTCACCCCTCCACTTT. Translating it yields CASRGTGGLTVSSPLHF.

Ten or more counts support this clonotype. CDR3 sequence reads: CASSYGTGGAKAQYF. The CDR3 DNA sequence: TGCGCCAGCAGCTACGGGACAGGGGGCGCGAAGGCCCAGTACTTC. V gene TRBV5-1 combines with J gene TRBJ2-5; TRBD1 matches 12 bases. V gave up 3 bases and J gave up 9 bases; unmatched junction bases: 9. The CDR3 spans 15 residues. Germline loops: CDR1 SGHRS, CDR2 YFSETQ.

V is TRBV6-2 or TRBV6-3 and J is TRBJ1-1; 8 bases match TRBD1. Trimming cost V 6 bases and J 4 bases; bases outside gene matches: 7. The CDR3 runs to 14 residues. The germline V gene encodes CDR1 MNHEY and CDR2 SVGEGT. This CDR3 is CASRLTGVTTEAFF. DNA of the CDR3: TGTGCCAGCAGGTTGACAGGGGTCACCACTGAAGCTTTCTTT.

The chain combines TRBV6-5 with TRBJ2-3; D possibly corresponds to TRBD2 (7 bases). This CDR3 contains 15 residues. Germline assignment: CDR1 MNHEY and CDR2 SVGAGI. The V end was cut by 1 base, the J end by 3 bases, with 11 bases between. CDR3 sequence (DNA): TGTGCCAGCAGTTACTTCGGGGGGCAGACAGATACGCAGTATTTT. This translates into CASSYFGGQTDTQYF.

The table lists this clonotype with a few counts. The chain employs TRBV6-2 or TRBV6-3 and TRBJ2-7; no firm D call. V was pared by 3 bases and J by 6 bases, with 15 bases between. This CDR3 comprises 14 residues. Germline V CDR1 and CDR2: MNHEY, SVGEGT. CDR3 loop: CASSYRQELGEQYF. The CDR3 DNA follows: TGTGCCAGCAGTTATAGGCAGGAGTTGGGCGAGCAGTACTTC.

The sample holds a few counts of this clonotype. V usage is TRBV6-5 and J usage is TRBJ1-1, with 7 positions matching TRBD1. V lost 6 bases and J lost 7; bases outside the gene matches: 11. The CDR3 contains 14 residues. CDR1 is MNHEY and CDR2 is SVGAGI in the germline V gene. The CDR3 loop is CASSPDRPYSEAFF. CDR3 in DNA: TGTGCCAGCAGCCCGGACAGGCCCTATAGTGAAGCTTTCTTT.

Many counts were recorded for this clonotype. This chain uses TRBV14 with TRBJ2-5; tentatively, D is TRBD2 (5 bases). Looked up from germline, CDR1 is SGHDN and CDR2 is FVKESK. V shed 1 base and J shed 2 bases, with 14 bases lying between them. CDR3 size: 16 residues. CDR3 loop: CASSQGDIGDQETQYF. In DNA, the CDR3 is TGTGCCAGCAGCCAAGGGGATATCGGGGATCAAGAGACCCAGTACTTC.

This sequence joins TRBV4-3 and TRBJ2-2; no firm D call. Per germline, CDR1 LGHNA and CDR2 YSLEER. The CDR3 is 16 residues long. V lost 0 bases and J lost 4, with 12 bases in between. As DNA, the CDR3 is TGCGCCAGCAGCCAAGAGATTCCCCCTAGCACCGGGGAGCTGTTTTTT. Translating it yields CASSQEIPPSTGELFF.

This clonotype was picked up many times. V is TRBV28 and J is TRBJ2-6; TRBD1 agrees at 7 bases. The CDR3 consists of 18 residues. The germline V gene encodes CDR1 MDHEN and CDR2 SYDVKM. The ends lost 7 bases at V and 4 bases at J; junction bases unmatched: 16. The CDR3 is CASTSPDDRASGANVLTF. Written as DNA, the CDR3 is TGTGCCAGCACCTCCCCAGATGACAGGGCATCAGGGGCCAACGTCCTGACTTTC.